A single sample is the source of the 27 T cell receptor beta chains below, sequenced in a study of blood T cell repertoires in COVID-19. This table comes from immunoSEQ multiplex PCR, and its TCRdb copy is limited to in-frame clones, with some not included. The table has over 200,000 clones, roughly 92% seen once. The sample was peripheral blood. These receptor sequences come from a man aged 60-69 years with COVID-19, enrolled during active disease.

A word on this clone: The same CDR3 also results from other DNA sequences found in this sample. CDR3 DNA: TGTGCCAGCAGGAGACAGGGTCCCTCCTACGAGCAGTACTTC. Translating it yields CASRRQGPSYEQYF. The chain recombines TRBV2 with TRBJ2-7; 7 nucleotides line up with TRBD1. The CDR3 is made up of 14 amino acids. Trimming at V came to 6 bases and at J to 0 bases, leaving 5 bases not matched to a gene. Germline V gene sequence: CDR1 SNHLY, CDR2 FYNNEI.

The rearrangement joins TRBV6-5 to TRBJ2-7; D gene unclear. The ends were cut back, 0 bases at V and 10 bases at J, with 19 bases in the middle. The CDR3 extends over 15 amino acids. Germline CDR1 MNHEY, CDR2 SVGAGI. The CDR3 DNA follows: TGTGCCAGCAGTTACTCGCTCGCAGGTTCTAATATCCAGTACTTC. It yields the protein CASSYSLAGSNIQYF.

To note about this clone: Other nucleotide sequences from this sample produce the same CDR3. The chain joins TRBV7-2 to TRBJ1-5; perhaps TRBD1 as D (6 bases). Trimming shortened V by 4 bases and J by 2 bases, and 9 bases separated the two germline ends. The CDR3 runs 14 residues. Germline values: CDR1 SGHTA, CDR2 FQGNSA. CDR3 loop: CASSSNRGNQPQHF. CDR3 nucleotides: TGTGCCAGCAGCTCCAACAGGGGCAATCAGCCCCAGCATTTT. Using reference TRBV7-2 and TRBJ1-5 for the parts outside the CDR3, the full variable domain is GAGVSQSPSNKVTEKGKDVELRCDPISGHTALYWYRQSLGQGLEFLIYFQGNSAPDKSGLPSDRFSAERTGGSVSTLTIQRTQQEDSAVYLCASSSNRGNQPQHFGDGTRLSIL.

As regards this clone: At one end, the junction sequence differs from germline, possibly due to a read error. For the CDR3, the DNA is TGTGCCAGCAGCCTAGGACAACCCGCCGAGCAGTACTTC. Protein product: CASSLGQPAEQYF. The chain is built from TRBV13 and TRBJ2-7; D possibly corresponds to TRBD1 (5 bases). This CDR3 has 13 residues. Germline assignment: CDR1 PRHDT and CDR2 FYEKMQ (reference sequence). The whole variable domain, remainder taken from reference TRBV13 and TRBJ2-7, is AAGVIQSPRHLIKEKRETATLKCYPIPRHDTVYWYQQGPGQDPQFLISFYEKMQSDKGSIPDRFSAQQFSDYHSELNMSSLELGDSALYFCASSLGQPAEQYFGPGTRLTVT.

V is TRBV5-1 and J is TRBJ1-5; D might be TRBD1 (6 bases). Trimming pared 1 base from V and 6 bases from J, leaving 8 bases between. CDR3 length: 13 amino acids. CDR1 and CDR2 from the germline V gene are SGHRS and YFSETQ. The CDR3 DNA reads as TGCGCCAGCAGCTTGCAGGGGCCTCAGCCCCAGCATTTT. This translates into CASSLQGPQPQHF.

The chain combines TRBV3-1 (or the pseudogene TRBV3-2) with TRBJ1-1; 9 nucleotides match TRBD1. CDR3 length: 15 amino acids. The J segment lost 5 bases and the V segment lost 4 bases, leaving 8 bases of the junction unmatched. Per germline, CDR1 LGHDT and CDR2 YNNKEL (reference sequence). The CDR3: CASSLEQGAGTEAFF. In DNA, the CDR3 is TGTGCCAGCAGCCTGGAACAGGGGGCGGGAACTGAAGCTTTCTTT.

V is TRBV30 and J is TRBJ2-7; 10 bases map to TRBD2. Looked up from germline, CDR1 is GTSNPN and CDR2 is SVGIG (reference sequence). The V and J ends lost 4 bases and 1 base, in that order; junction bases with no gene match: 22. CDR3 length: 20 residues. The CDR3 spells CAWTPRGRIAGGRNSYEQYF. In DNA form, the CDR3 reads TGTGCCTGGACTCCTCGGGGGAGGATAGCGGGAGGCCGTAATTCCTACGAGCAGTACTTC.

This chain uses TRBV3-1 (or the pseudogene TRBV3-2) with TRBJ1-1, with 10 bases aligning to TRBD1. The germline CDR1 and CDR2 sequences are LGHDT and YNNKEL (reference sequence). V lost 4 bases to trimming and J lost 11 bases; unmatched junction nucleotides: 7. This CDR3 is 13 amino acids long. The CDR3 here is CASSLPGQGRAFF. CDR3 in DNA: TGTGCCAGCAGCCTGCCGGGACAGGGGAGGGCTTTCTTT.

This chain links TRBV5-1 with TRBJ2-1; 15 bases are shared with TRBD2. The germline gives CDR1 SGHRS, CDR2 YFSETQ. This CDR3 spans 15 amino acids. J lost 7 bases, V lost 4 bases, and 3 bases had no gene match. The CDR3 DNA sequence: TGCGCCAGCAGCGAGGGACTAGCGGGAGGAAATGAGCAGTTCTTC. Its protein product is CASSEGLAGGNEQFF.

This chain connects TRBV5-5 to TRBJ2-7; D is unresolved. The CDR3 runs to 16 residues. Between the trimmed V and J ends, which lost 4 bases and 4 bases, there was a span of 21 bases. Germline CDR1 SGHKS, CDR2 YYEKEE (reference sequence). The CDR3, as DNA: TGTGCCAGCAGCCAGAGTGCTTTAGCACTTACTTACGAGCAGTACTTC. Its translation: CASSQSALALTYEQYF.

The chain couples TRBV3-1 (or the pseudogene TRBV3-2) to TRBJ2-3; D possibly corresponds to TRBD2 (5 bases). Germline CDR1 and CDR2: LGHDT and YNNKEL (reference sequence). The length of the CDR3 is 16 residues. With 1 base removed from V and 3 bases from J, the gap between germline ends came to 14 bases. DNA for the CDR3: TGTGCCAGCAGCCAAGGACCTTCCGGGATGACAGATACGCAGTATTTT. This codes for CASSQGPSGMTDTQYF.

The chain employs TRBV11-2 and TRBJ2-7; 9 bases map to TRBD1. Looked up from germline, CDR1 is SGHAT and CDR2 is FQNNGV. Trimming at V came to 5 bases and at J to 4 bases, leaving 9 bases not matched to a gene. This CDR3 contains 15 residues. CDR3 sequence reads: CASSLRTGGSYEQYF. The CDR3 nucleotides read TGTGCCAGCAGCCTCCGCACAGGGGGCAGTTACGAGCAGTACTTC.

V and J are TRBV28 and TRBJ2-1, with 12 bases identical to TRBD2. J was trimmed by 7 bases and V by 5 bases; bases with no gene match: 12. Germline values: CDR1 MDHEN, CDR2 SYDVKM. CDR3 length: 17 residues. The chain's CDR3 is CASSEGFRTSGINEQFF. CDR3 in DNA: TGTGCCAGCAGTGAGGGGTTCCGGACTAGCGGGATAAATGAGCAGTTCTTC.

V usage is TRBV27 and J usage is TRBJ2-1; D remains ambiguous. The CDR3 covers 12 residues. V was pared by 6 bases and J by 12 bases, with 15 bases between. Looked up from germline, CDR1 is MNHEY and CDR2 is SMNVEV (reference sequence). The CDR3 DNA sequence: TGTGCCAGCAGGAACACCACCCAGGCGCAGTTCTTC. Amino acid sequence: CASRNTTQAQFF.

This sequence joins TRBV5-1 and TRBJ2-5; 8 bases line up with TRBD2. This CDR3 has 16 residues. V lost 0 bases to trimming and J lost 3 bases; unmatched junction nucleotides: 7. From germline, CDR1 is SGHRS and CDR2 YFSETQ. CDR3 sequence: CASSLGLAGGEETQYF. The CDR3 region has the DNA TGCGCCAGCAGCTTGGGTCTAGCGGGTGGGGAAGAGACCCAGTACTTC.

The V and J genes are TRBV7-9 and TRBJ2-7; D may be TRBD1 (6 bases). The ends were cut back, 1 base at V and 2 bases at J, with 12 bases in the middle. Germline V gives CDR1 SEHNR, CDR2 FQNEAQ (reference sequence). The CDR3 extends over 15 amino acids. The CDR3 reads CASSLVSGATYEQYF. The CDR3 region has the DNA TGTGCCAGCAGCTTAGTATCAGGGGCGACCTACGAGCAGTACTTC.

This clone was observed a single time. Here the CDR3 reads CASSHEDLYEQYF. CDR3 coding DNA: TGTGCCAGCAGCCATGAGGATCTCTACGAGCAGTACTTC. The chain combines TRBV14 with TRBJ2-7; D ambiguous. This CDR3 is built from 13 residues. Germline V gene data show CDR1 as SGHDN and CDR2 as FVKESK. V lost 3 bases and J lost 3, with 9 bases in between.

About this clone: Mismatch with germline at one junction end may stem from a read error. The chain carries TRBV28 and TRBJ2-7; 8 nucleotides line up with TRBD2. This CDR3 spans 12 amino acids. In germline, CDR1 is MDHEN, CDR2 SYDVKM. The CDR3 region is CASSPGTSPPGF. The CDR3 DNA reads TGTGCCAGCAGTCCAGGGACTAGTCCCCCGGGGTTC.

Here the CDR3 DNA reads TGTGCCAGCAGCAAACTCCGGACTAGCGGCTCCTACGAGCAGTACTTC. Translating it yields CASSKLRTSGSYEQYF. This chain connects TRBV21-1 to TRBJ2-7; TRBD2 is the table's D call and was not checked against the DNA. TRBV21-1 is annotated as a pseudogene. The CDR3 contains 16 residues.

In DNA form, the CDR3 reads TGTGCCAGCAGATATCCCGGCTCTGGAAACACCATATATTTT. Residues: CASRYPGSGNTIYF. The rearrangement uses TRBV7-2 and TRBJ1-3, with unresolved D. V was pared by 6 bases and J by 0 bases, with 9 bases between. Germline V lookup: CDR1 SGHTA, CDR2 FQGNSA. The CDR3 runs to 14 residues.

V usage is TRBV4-3 and J usage is TRBJ1-4; the D is unclear. Trimming stripped 0 bases from V and 0 bases from J, with 11 bases between. This CDR3 region has 17 residues. Germline V gene sequence: CDR1 LGHNA, CDR2 YSLEER. The CDR3 is CASSQEFSVATNEKLFF. The DNA for the CDR3 is TGCGCCAGCAGCCAAGAATTTTCAGTTGCAACTAATGAAAAACTGTTTTTT.

This sequence joins TRBV4-1 and TRBJ1-5; 10 bases are shared with TRBD1. The CDR3 covers 15 residues. J lost 10 bases, V lost 5 bases, and 11 bases had no gene match. The germline V gene has CDR1 MGHRA and CDR2 YSYEKL. Here the CDR3 reads CASSFPGQGVKPQHF. CDR3 in DNA: TGCGCCAGCAGCTTTCCCGGACAGGGGGTAAAACCCCAGCATTTT.

The chain joins TRBV19 to TRBJ2-2; 8 nucleotides align to TRBD1. Germline trimming cut 3 bases from V and 5 bases from J; bases unmatched to any gene: 5. The CDR3 contains 15 residues. Germline V gene lookup returns CDR1 LNHDA and CDR2 SQIVND (reference sequence). The chain's CDR3 is CASSIGQGITGELFF. The CDR3 nucleotides are TGTGCCAGTAGTATCGGACAGGGCATTACCGGGGAGCTGTTTTTT. Full variable domain (rest looked up from reference TRBV19 and TRBJ2-2): DGGITQSPKYLFRKEGQNVTLSCEQNLNHDAMYWYRQDPGQGLRLIYYSQIVNDFQKGDIAEGYSVSREKKESFPLTVTSAQKNPTAFYLCASSIGQGITGELFFGEGSRLTVL.

The gene calls are TRBV7-9 and TRBJ2-7, with D maybe TRBD2 (6 bases). Trimming removed 2 bases from V and 7 bases from J, with 12 bases in between. Germline V gives CDR1 SEHNR, CDR2 FQNEAQ (reference sequence). This CDR3 has 13 residues. The CDR3 loop reads CASSLMGTGEQYF. CDR3 nucleotide sequence: TGTGCCAGCAGCTTAATGGGGACTGGGGAGCAGTACTTC.

The CDR3 is CSVKNSILAGELFF. The DNA of the CDR3 is TGCAGCGTCAAAAACTCCATTTTAGCCGGGGAGCTGTTTTTT. V and J are TRBV29-1 and TRBJ2-2; D not resolved. Trimming cost V 6 bases and J 6 bases, with 17 bases left between them. This CDR3 comprises 14 residues. The germline V gene encodes CDR1 SQVTM and CDR2 ANQGSEA.

CDR3 DNA sequence: TGTGCCAGCAGTCGACAGGGCTTCTATAATTCACCCCTCCACTTT. Its protein product is CASSRQGFYNSPLHF. The chain recombines TRBV27 with TRBJ1-6; TRBD1 aligns across 7 bases. The length of the CDR3 is 15 residues. Germline loops: CDR1 MNHEY, CDR2 SMNVEV (reference sequence). V lost 5 bases, J lost 3 bases, and 4 bases stayed unmatched.

The CDR3 nucleotides are TGTGCCAGCAGTTACTCGGGGGCAGGCTGGAACACTGAAGCTTTCTTT. This codes for CASSYSGAGWNTEAFF. The J gene is TRBJ1-1, the V gene TRBV6-5; possibly TRBD1 for D (6 bases). In germline, CDR1 is MNHEY, CDR2 SVGAGI. Trimming left V 0 bases short and J 1 base short, with 12 bases between. This CDR3 has 16 residues.